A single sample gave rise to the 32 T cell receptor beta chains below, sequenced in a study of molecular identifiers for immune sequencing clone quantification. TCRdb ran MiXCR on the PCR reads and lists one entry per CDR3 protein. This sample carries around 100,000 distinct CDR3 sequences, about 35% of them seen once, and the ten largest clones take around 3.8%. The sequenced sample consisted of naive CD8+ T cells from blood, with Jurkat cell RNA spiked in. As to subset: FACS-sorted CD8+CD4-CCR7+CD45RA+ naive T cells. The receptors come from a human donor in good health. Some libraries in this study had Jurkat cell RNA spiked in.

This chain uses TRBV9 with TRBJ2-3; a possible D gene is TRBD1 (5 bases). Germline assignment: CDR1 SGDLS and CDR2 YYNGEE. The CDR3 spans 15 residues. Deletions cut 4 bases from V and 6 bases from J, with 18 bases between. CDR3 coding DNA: TGTGCCAGCAGCCCCTTGGGCACCGCAGGGGATACGCAGTATTTT. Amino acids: CASSPLGTAGDTQYF.

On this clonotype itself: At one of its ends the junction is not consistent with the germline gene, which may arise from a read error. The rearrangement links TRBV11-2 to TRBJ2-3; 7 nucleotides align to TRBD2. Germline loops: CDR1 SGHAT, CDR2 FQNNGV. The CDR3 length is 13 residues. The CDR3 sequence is CASSWGGTDTQNF. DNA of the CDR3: TGTGCCAGCAGCTGGGGGGGTACAGATACGCAGAATTTT.

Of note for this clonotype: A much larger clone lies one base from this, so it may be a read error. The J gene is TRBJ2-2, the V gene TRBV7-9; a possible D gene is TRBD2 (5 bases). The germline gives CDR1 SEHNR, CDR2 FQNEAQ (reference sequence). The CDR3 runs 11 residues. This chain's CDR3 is CASSHTGELYF. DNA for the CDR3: TGTGCCAGCAGCCATACCGGGGAGCTGTATTTT.

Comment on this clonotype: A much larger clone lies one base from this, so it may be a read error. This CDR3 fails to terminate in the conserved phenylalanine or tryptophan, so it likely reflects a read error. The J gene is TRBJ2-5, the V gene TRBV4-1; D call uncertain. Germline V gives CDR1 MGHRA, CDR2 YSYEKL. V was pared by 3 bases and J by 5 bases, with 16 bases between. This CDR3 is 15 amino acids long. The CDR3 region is CASSQGPRWAETQYI. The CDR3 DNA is TGCGCCAGCAGCCAGGGTCCGCGTTGGGCCGAGACCCAGTACATC.

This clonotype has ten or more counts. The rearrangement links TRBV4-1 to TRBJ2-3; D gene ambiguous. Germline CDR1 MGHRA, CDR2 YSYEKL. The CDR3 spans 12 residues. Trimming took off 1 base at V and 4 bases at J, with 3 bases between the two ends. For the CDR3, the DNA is TGCGCCAGCAGCCAAGTCGCAGATACGCAGTATTTT. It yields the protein CASSQVADTQYF.

As DNA, the CDR3 is TGTGCCAGCAGTTTACGGCTCAGGGTCGCAGATACGCAGTATTTT. This codes for CASSLRLRVADTQYF. The chain recombines TRBV12-3 or TRBV12-4 with TRBJ2-3; D perhaps matches TRBD1 (5 bases). There are 15 residues in the CDR3. Trimming removed 2 bases from V and 4 bases from J, with 13 bases in between.

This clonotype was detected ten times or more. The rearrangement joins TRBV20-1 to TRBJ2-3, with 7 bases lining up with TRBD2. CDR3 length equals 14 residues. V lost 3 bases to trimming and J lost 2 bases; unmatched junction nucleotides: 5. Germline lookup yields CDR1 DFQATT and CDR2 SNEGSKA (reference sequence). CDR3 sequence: CSASPAGFTDTQYF. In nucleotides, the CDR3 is TGCAGTGCTAGCCCAGCGGGGTTCACAGATACGCAGTATTTT.

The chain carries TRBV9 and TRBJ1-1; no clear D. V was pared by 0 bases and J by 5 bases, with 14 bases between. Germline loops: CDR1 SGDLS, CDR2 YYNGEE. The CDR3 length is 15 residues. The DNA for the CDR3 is TGTGCCAGCAGCGTAGCTGTCGGTTTCGAGACTGAAGCTTTCTTT. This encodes CASSVAVGFETEAFF. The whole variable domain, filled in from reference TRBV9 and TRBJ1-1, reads DSGVTQTPKHLITATGQRVTLRCSPRSGDLSVYWYQQSLDQGLQFLIQYYNGEERAKGNILERFSAQQFPDLHSELNLSSLELGDSALYFCASSVAVGFETEAFFGQGTRLTVV.

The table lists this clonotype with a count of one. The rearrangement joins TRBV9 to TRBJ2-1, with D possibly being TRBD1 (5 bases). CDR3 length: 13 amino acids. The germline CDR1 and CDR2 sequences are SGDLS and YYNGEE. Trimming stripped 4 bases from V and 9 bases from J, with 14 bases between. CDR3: CASSPGQGFEQFF. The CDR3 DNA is TGTGCCAGCAGCCCCGGACAAGGATTTGAGCAGTTCTTC.

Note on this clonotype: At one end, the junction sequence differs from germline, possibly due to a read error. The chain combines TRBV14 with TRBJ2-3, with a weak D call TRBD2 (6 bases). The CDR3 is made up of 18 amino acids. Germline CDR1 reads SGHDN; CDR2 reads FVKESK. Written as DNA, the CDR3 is TGTGCCAGCAGCCAAAACATCCCCGGGACTTTGAGCACAGGTACGCAGTATTTT. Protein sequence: CASSQNIPGTLSTGTQYF.

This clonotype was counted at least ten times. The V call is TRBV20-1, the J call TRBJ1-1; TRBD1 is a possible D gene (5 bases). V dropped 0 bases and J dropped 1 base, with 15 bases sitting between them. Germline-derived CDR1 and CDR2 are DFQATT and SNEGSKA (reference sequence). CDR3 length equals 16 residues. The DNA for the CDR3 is TGCAGTGCTAGAGATCTTTGGGGTACAGGGAACACTGAAGCTTTCTTT. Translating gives CSARDLWGTGNTEAFF.

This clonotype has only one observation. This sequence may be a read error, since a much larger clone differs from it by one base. The CDR3 here is CAGSLGYNEQFF. Here the CDR3 DNA reads TGTGCCGGCAGCTTAGGTTACAATGAGCAGTTCTTC. This sequence joins TRBV7-9 and TRBJ2-1; no definite D call. Germline assignment: CDR1 SEHNR and CDR2 FQNEAQ (reference sequence). The length of the CDR3 is 12 residues.

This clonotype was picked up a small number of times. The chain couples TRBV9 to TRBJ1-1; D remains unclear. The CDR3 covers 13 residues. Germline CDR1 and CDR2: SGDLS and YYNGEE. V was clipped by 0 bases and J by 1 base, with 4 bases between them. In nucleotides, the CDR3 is TGTGCCAGCAGCGTAGACAGGAACACTGAAGCTTTCTTT. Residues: CASSVDRNTEAFF.

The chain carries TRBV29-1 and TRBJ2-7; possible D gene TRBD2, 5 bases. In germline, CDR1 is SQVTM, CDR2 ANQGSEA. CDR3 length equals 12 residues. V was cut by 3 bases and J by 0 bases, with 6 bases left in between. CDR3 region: CSVEGSSYEQYF. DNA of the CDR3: TGCAGCGTTGAGGGGAGCTCCTACGAGCAGTACTTC.

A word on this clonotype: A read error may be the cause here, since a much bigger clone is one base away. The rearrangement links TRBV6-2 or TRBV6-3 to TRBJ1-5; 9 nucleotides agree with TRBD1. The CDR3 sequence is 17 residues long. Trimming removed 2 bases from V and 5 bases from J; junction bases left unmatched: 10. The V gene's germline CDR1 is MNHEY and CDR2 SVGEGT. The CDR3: CASSYQGTGRLDQPQHF. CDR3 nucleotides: TGTGCCAGCAGTTACCAGGGGACAGGGCGTCTCGATCAGCCCCAGCATTTT.

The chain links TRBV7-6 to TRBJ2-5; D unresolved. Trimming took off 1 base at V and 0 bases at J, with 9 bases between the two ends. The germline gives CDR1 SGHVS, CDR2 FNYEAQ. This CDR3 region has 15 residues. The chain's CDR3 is CASSLVGRDQETQYF. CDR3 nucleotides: TGTGCCAGCAGCTTAGTAGGCAGAGACCAAGAGACCCAGTACTTC.

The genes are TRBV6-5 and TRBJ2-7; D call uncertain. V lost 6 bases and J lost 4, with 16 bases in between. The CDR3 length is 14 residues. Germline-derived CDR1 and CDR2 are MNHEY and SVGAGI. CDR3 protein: CASRQPMELYEQYF. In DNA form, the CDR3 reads TGTGCCAGCAGACAACCGATGGAACTATACGAGCAGTACTTC.

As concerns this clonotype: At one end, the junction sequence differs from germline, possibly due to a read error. As DNA, the CDR3 is TGCAGTGCGGAGGGGACAGCCTCTGATGCTTTCTTT. Amino acid sequence: CSAEGTASDAFF. V is TRBV20-1 and J is TRBJ1-1, with 7 bases fitting TRBD1. The CDR3 consists of 12 residues. Germline CDR1 DFQATT, CDR2 SNEGSKA (reference sequence).

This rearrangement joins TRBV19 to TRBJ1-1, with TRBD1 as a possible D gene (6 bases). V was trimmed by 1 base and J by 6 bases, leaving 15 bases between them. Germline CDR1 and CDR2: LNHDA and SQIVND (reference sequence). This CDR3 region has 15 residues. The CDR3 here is CASSIVRSGEAEAFF. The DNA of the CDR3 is TGTGCCAGTAGTATAGTTCGATCAGGGGAAGCTGAAGCTTTCTTT.

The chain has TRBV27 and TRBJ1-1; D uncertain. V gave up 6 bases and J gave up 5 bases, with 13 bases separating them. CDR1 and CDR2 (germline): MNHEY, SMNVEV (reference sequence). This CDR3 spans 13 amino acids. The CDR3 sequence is CASSLGPWTEAFF. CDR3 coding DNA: TGTGCCAGCAGCCTAGGGCCGTGGACTGAAGCTTTCTTT.

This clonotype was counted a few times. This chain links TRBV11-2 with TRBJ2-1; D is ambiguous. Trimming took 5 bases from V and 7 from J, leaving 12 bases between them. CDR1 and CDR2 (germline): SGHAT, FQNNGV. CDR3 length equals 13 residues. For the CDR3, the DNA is TGTGCCAGCAGCCCTAGGTCTAAAAATGAGCAGTTCTTC. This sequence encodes CASSPRSKNEQFF.

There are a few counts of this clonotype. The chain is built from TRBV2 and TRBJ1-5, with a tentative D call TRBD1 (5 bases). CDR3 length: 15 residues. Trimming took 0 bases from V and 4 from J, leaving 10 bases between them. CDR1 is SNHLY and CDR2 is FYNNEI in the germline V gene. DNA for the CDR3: TGTGCCAGCAGTGAAGCGACAGAGCAGAATCAGCCCCAGCATTTT. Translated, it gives CASSEATEQNQPQHF. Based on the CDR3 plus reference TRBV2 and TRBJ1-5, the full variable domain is EPEVTQTPSHQVTQMGQEVILRCVPISNHLYFYWYRQILGQKVEFLVSFYNNEISEKSEIFDDQFSVERPDGSNFTLKIRSTKLEDSAMYFCASSEATEQNQPQHFGDGTRLSIL.

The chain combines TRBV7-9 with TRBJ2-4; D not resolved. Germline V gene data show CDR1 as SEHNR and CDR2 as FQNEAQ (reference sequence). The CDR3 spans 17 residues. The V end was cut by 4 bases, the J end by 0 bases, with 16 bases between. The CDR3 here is CASSSDLWAGAKNIQYF. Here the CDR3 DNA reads TGTGCCAGCAGCTCCGACTTGTGGGCAGGAGCCAAAAACATTCAGTACTTC.

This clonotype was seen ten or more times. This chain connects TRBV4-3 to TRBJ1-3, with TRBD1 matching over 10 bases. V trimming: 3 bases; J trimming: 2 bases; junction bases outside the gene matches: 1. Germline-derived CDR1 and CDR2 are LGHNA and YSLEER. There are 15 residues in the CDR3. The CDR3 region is CASSQGTGAGNTIYF. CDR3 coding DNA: TGCGCCAGCAGCCAGGGGACAGGGGCTGGAAACACCATATATTTT.

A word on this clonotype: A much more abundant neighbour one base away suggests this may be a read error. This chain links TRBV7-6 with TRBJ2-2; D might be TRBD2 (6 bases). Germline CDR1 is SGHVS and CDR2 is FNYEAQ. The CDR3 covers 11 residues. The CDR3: CASERAGEPFF. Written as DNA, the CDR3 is TGTGCCAGCGAGCGGGCCGGGGAGCCGTTTTTT.

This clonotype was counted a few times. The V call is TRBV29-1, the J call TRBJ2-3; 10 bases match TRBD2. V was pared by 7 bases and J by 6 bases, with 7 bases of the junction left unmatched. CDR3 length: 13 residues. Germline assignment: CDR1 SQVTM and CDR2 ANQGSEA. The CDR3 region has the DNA TGCAGCGGGAGAAGCGGGAGGGCGGATACGCAGTATTTT. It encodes CSGRSGRADTQYF.

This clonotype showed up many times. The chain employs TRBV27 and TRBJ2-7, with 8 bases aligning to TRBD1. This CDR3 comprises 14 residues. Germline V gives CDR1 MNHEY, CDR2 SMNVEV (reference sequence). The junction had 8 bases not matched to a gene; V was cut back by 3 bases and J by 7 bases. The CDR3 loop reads CASSLSQGAREQYF. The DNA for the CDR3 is TGTGCCAGCAGTTTGAGTCAGGGGGCCCGGGAGCAGTACTTC.

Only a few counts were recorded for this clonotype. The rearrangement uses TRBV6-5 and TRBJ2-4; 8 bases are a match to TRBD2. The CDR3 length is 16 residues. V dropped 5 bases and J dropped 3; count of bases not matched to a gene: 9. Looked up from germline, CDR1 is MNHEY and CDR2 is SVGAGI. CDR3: CASSRTSLGDKNIQYF. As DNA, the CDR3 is TGTGCCAGCAGTCGGACTAGCTTGGGAGACAAAAACATTCAGTACTTC.

This CDR3 reads CASSLGDPAGSGSSNEQYF. The CDR3 DNA reads as TGTGCCAGCAGTTTGGGAGACCCTGCGGGTAGCGGGAGTTCCAACGAGCAGTACTTC. The chain carries TRBV28 and TRBJ2-7, with 9 bases matching TRBD2. Germline V lookup: CDR1 MDHEN, CDR2 SYDVKM. The ends lost 3 bases at V and 5 bases at J; junction bases unmatched: 20. The CDR3 length is 19 residues. The whole variable domain, remainder taken from reference TRBV28 and TRBJ2-7, is DVKVTQSSRYLVKRTGEKVFLECVQDMDHENMFWYRQDPGLGLRLIYFSYDVKMKEKGDIPEGYSVSREKKERFSLILESASTNQTSMYLCASSLGDPAGSGSSNEQYFGPGTRLTVT.

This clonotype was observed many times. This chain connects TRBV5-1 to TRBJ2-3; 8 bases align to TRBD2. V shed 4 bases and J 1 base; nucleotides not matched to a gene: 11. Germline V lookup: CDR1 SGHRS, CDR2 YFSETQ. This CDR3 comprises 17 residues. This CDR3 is CASSLRGGGGRTDTQYF. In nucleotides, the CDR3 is TGCGCCAGCAGCCTGAGAGGAGGCGGGGGGCGCACAGATACGCAGTATTTT.

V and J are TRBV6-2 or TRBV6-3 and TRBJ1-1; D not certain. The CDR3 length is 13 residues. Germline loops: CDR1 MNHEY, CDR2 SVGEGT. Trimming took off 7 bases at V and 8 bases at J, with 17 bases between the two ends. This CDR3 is CASIHRGAFEAFF. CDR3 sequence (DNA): TGTGCCAGCATCCACCGGGGAGCCTTCGAAGCTTTCTTT.

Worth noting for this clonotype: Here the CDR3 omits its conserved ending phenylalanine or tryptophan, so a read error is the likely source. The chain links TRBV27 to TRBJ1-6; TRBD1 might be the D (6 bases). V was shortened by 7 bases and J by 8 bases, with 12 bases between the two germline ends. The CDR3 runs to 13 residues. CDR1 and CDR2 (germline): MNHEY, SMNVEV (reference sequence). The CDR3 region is CASTPTGHSPLHI. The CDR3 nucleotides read TGTGCCAGCACCCCGACAGGACATTCACCCCTCCACATT.